The 14 T cell receptor beta chains presented below share a single source sample, sequenced in a study of blood T cell repertoires in COVID-19. The repertoire was sequenced with immunoSEQ multiplex PCR; TCRdb's copy has only in-frame clones and lacks some. The sample has 70,000 to 95,000 clones, roughly 88% seen once. The sequencing input was peripheral blood. These TCRs come from a woman in her seventies with acute or convalescent COVID-19.

The gene calls are TRBV24-1 and TRBJ2-3; TRBD2 matches at 7 bases. The CDR3 sequence is 15 residues long. The V gene's germline CDR1 is KGHDR and CDR2 SFDVKD. The V segment lost 4 bases and the J segment 1 base; nucleotides outside the gene matches: 4. The CDR3 coding sequence is TGTGCCACCAGTGACCGGGCGGGGGGCACAGATACGCAGTATTTT. Translation: CATSDRAGGTDTQYF.

V and J are TRBV24-1 and TRBJ2-5; D gene uncertain. CDR3 length: 14 amino acids. Trimming took off 3 bases at V and 5 bases at J, with 12 bases between the two ends. Germline V CDR1 and CDR2: KGHDR, SFDVKD. The CDR3 here is CATSDITVGETQYF. DNA of the CDR3: TGTGCCACCAGTGATATTACAGTTGGGGAGACCCAGTACTTC.

The rearrangement links TRBV30 to TRBJ2-5; 7 nucleotides match TRBD2. J was trimmed by 4 bases and V by 0 bases; bases with no gene match: 11. Germline CDR1 reads GTSNPN; CDR2 reads SVGIG (reference sequence). The CDR3 runs 16 residues. The CDR3, as DNA: TGTGCCTGGAGTGTAGGAGTTGGCGGGAGACTAGAGACCCAGTACTTC. It translates to CAWSVGVGGRLETQYF.

This clone was counted a single time. This CDR3 is CACSWDSQETQYF. The DNA for the CDR3 is TGTGCCTGTTCTTGGGACAGCCAAGAGACCCAGTACTTC. The chain combines TRBV3-1 (or the pseudogene TRBV3-2) with TRBJ2-5; 7 bases map to TRBD1. The CDR3 sequence is 13 residues long. Trimming removed 11 bases from V and 1 base from J; junction bases left unmatched: 7. The germline V gene encodes CDR1 LGHDT and CDR2 YNNKEL (reference sequence).

The rearrangement links TRBV6-5 to TRBJ2-2, with unresolved D. V was cut by 2 bases and J by 4 bases, with 8 bases left in between. The CDR3 runs 14 residues. From germline, CDR1 is MNHEY and CDR2 SVGAGI. For the CDR3, the DNA is TGTGCCAGCAGTTACATACAATCCACCGGGGAGCTGTTTTTT. Translated, it gives CASSYIQSTGELFF.

The rearrangement uses TRBV3-1 (or the pseudogene TRBV3-2) and TRBJ2-1, with TRBD1 matching 7 bases. The CDR3 extends over 12 amino acids. Germline V gene sequence: CDR1 LGHDT, CDR2 YNNKEL (reference sequence). Trimming at V came to 5 bases and at J to 10 bases, leaving 5 bases not matched to a gene. The CDR3 DNA reads as TGTGCCAGCAGCTATACACAGGGGGAGCAGTTCTTC. Translated, it gives CASSYTQGEQFF.

The chain is built from TRBV19 and TRBJ1-1; 10 bases agree with TRBD1. V was clipped by 1 base and J by 6 bases; unmatched bases: 8. The length of the CDR3 is 16 residues. Germline V gene data show CDR1 as LNHDA and CDR2 as SQIVND (reference sequence). The CDR3: CASSIGGTGARPEAFF. The CDR3 DNA sequence: TGTGCCAGTAGTATAGGGGGGACAGGGGCTCGTCCTGAAGCTTTCTTT.

The chain is built from TRBV3-1 (or the pseudogene TRBV3-2) and TRBJ1-4, with 12 bases identical to TRBD1. CDR1 is LGHDT, CDR2 YNNKEL, per germline (reference sequence). With 5 bases clipped from V and 2 bases from J, the junction kept 6 bases outside the gene matches. The CDR3 sequence is 17 residues long. For the CDR3, the DNA is TGTGCCAGCAGCAGCCGGGACAGGGGGCTGACTAATGAAAAACTGTTTTTT. Amino acid sequence: CASSSRDRGLTNEKLFF.

The DNA of the CDR3 is TGTGCCAGTAGTATTGTCGACTCCCTGTTTGAGCAGTTCTTC. It codes for CASSIVDSLFEQFF. J is TRBJ2-1 and V is TRBV19; D call uncertain. The germline V gene has CDR1 LNHDA and CDR2 SQIVND (reference sequence). The V gene lost 3 bases and the J gene lost 9 bases, with 15 bases spanning the gap. This CDR3 contains 14 residues.

This clone was found once. The CDR3 here is CASSLFVADTQYF. The CDR3 coding sequence is TGTGCCAGCAGTCTTTTCGTCGCAGATACGCAGTATTTT. The genes are TRBV2 and TRBJ2-3, with D unresolved. Germline V gene sequence: CDR1 SNHLY, CDR2 FYNNEI. CDR3 length: 13 residues. V lost 5 bases and J lost 4, with 10 bases in between.

CDR3 residues: CASSPKTGGLEQYF. The DNA of the CDR3 is TGTGCCAGTAGTCCAAAGACAGGGGGCCTCGAGCAGTACTTC. The V call is TRBV19, the J call TRBJ2-7, with 10 bases fitting TRBD1. The CDR3 has 14 amino acids. V was clipped by 5 bases and J by 6 bases; unmatched bases: 7. Germline values: CDR1 LNHDA, CDR2 SQIVND (reference sequence).

The chain combines TRBV18 with TRBJ1-3; the match to TRBD1 covers 8 bases. The germline CDR1 and CDR2 sequences are KGHSH and LQKENI. With V trimmed by 3 bases and J by 2 bases, 3 bases remained unmatched. This CDR3 region has 15 residues. CDR3 bases: TGTGCCAGCTCACCCCCAGGGGGCACTGGAAACACCATATATTTT. This translates into CASSPPGGTGNTIYF.

This chain uses TRBV19 with TRBJ2-2; maybe TRBD1 (6 bases). In germline, CDR1 is LNHDA, CDR2 SQIVND (reference sequence). Deletions cut 6 bases from V and 4 bases from J, with 12 bases between. The CDR3 covers 14 residues. The CDR3 DNA reads TGTGCCAGTAGGGACAGAACGGTCACCGGGGAGCTGTTTTTT. Translated: CASRDRTVTGELFF.

V usage is TRBV30 and J usage is TRBJ1-2; D gene uncertain. CDR1 and CDR2 (germline): GTSNPN, SVGIG (reference sequence). V dropped 0 bases and J dropped 2 bases, with 7 bases sitting between them. CDR3 length: 13 residues. CDR3 sequence reads: CAWSVKQNYGYTF. CDR3 DNA: TGTGCCTGGAGTGTAAAACAAAACTATGGCTACACCTTC. Filled out from reference TRBV30 and TRBJ1-2, the complete variable domain reads SQTIHQWPATLVQPVGSPLSLECTVEGTSNPNLYWYRQAAGRGLQLLFYSVGIGQISSEVPQNLSASRPQDRQFILSSKKLLLSDSGFYLCAWSVKQNYGYTFGSGTRLTVV.